One T cell receptor beta chain is described in this entry. The antigen is undetermined. The record originates from a study of T cell responses to AZD1222 COVID-19 vaccine. Measured with immunoSEQ multiplex PCR; TCRdb has only the in-frame clones, and not every one. The sample contains tens of thousands of clones, around 84% of which appear only once. Trimming shortened V by 5 bases and J by 2 bases, and 19 bases separated the two germline ends. The CDR3 has 16 amino acids. From germline, CDR1 is SGHNT and CDR2 YYREEE (reference sequence). Study-wide results and limits: Epitopes outside B.1.351 and B.1.1.7 mutated regions reportedly drew nearly half of spike TCRs. Increases in Spike-specific TCR breadth and depth were seen after two AZD1222 doses.

This specimen was peripheral blood, taken on day 0 of AZD1222 vaccination. The chain combines TRBV5-4 with TRBJ2-5; D may match TRBD1 or TRBD2 (7 bases each). The receptor comes from an adult in good health. CDR3 in amino acids: CASRRGAGQRQETQYF. CDR3 nucleotides: TGTGCCAGCAGACGGGGGGCGGGACAGAGACAAGAGACCCAGTACTTC.